This entry is about one T cell receptor beta chain. The antigen is unknown. This entry comes from a study of cytomegalovirus exposure and HLA in healthy donors. Study context: HLA-typed donors were the source of some 80 million unique TCRs, which an early data release held.

Trimming stripped 2 bases from V and 1 base from J, with 8 bases between. The germline V gene encodes CDR1 LGHNA and CDR2 YSLEER. This CDR3 region has 14 residues. The PCR was carried out with 60 Vbeta primers and 13 Jbeta primers. The assay was immunoSEQ multiplex PCR, and TCRdb's table has in-frame clones only and misses some. The table includes over 95,000 clones, about 80% detected once. Overall study findings and caveats: Using a false discovery rate of 0.05, a later analysis showed that 16,951 TCR beta sequences were associated with HLA alleles. Presence/absence analyses rested on an assumption that sequencing depth was roughly uniform across donors. Some public TCRs appeared in many individuals, while most sequences were rare.

The receptor's source is a human donor in good health. The sample comprised PBMCs. The chain combines TRBV4-3 with TRBJ1-2; D may be TRBD1 (5 bases). The CDR3 region is CASSQTDINYGYTF. CDR3 bases: TGCGCCAGCAGCCAAACGGACATTAACTATGGCTACACCTTC.